This TCR beta chain was retrieved from a study of blood T cells in healthy people across ages. Study-wide results and limits: Donors of long life had a larger count of naive CD4+ cells and greater diversity than aged donors.

A sample-barcoded 5' primer and a J-beta primer mix were used in a second PCR of roughly 6 to 11 cycles. TCRdb fed the 5' RACE reads into MiXCR, producing one record per CDR3 protein. The sample consists of around 1.5 million distinct CDR3 sequences, 59% of them appearing once. In regard to this clonotype: The antigen is undetermined.

The CDR3 length is 17 residues. The germline V gene encodes CDR1 MGHRA and CDR2 YSYEKL. The trim removed 2 bases at V and 2 bases at J, leaving 9 bases unmatched. V usage is TRBV4-1 and J usage is TRBJ2-5, with TRBD1 matching over 9 bases. Sequenced sample: blood. This receptor was taken from a young man in good health. CDR3 in amino acids: CASSQIDRGWAQETQYF. As DNA, the CDR3 is TGCGCCAGCAGCCAAATTGACAGGGGGTGGGCACAAGAGACCCAGTACTTC.